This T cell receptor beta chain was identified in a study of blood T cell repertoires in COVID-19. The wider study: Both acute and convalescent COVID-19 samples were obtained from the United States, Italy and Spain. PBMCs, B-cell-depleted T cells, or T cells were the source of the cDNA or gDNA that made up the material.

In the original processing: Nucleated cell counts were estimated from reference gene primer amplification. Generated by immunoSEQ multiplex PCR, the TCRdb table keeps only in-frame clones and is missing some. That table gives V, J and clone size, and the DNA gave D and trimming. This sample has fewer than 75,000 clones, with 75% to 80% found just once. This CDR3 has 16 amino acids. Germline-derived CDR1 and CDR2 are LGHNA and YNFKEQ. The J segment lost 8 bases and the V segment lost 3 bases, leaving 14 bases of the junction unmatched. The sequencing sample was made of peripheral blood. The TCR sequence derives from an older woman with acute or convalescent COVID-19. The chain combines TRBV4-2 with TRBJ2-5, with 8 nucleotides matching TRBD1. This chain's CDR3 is CASSQAGTGAKRTQYF. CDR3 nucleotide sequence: TGTGCCAGCAGCCAGGCCGGGACAGGCGCCAAGAGAACCCAGTACTTC.